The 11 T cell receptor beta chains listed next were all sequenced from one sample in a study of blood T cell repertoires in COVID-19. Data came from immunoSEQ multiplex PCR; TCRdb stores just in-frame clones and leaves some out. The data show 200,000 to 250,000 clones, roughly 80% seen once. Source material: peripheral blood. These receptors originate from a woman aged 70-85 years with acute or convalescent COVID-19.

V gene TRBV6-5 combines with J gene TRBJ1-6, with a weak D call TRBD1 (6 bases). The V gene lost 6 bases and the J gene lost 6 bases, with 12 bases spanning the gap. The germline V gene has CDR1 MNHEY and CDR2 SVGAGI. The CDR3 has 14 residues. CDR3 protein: CASSPQGGNSPLHF. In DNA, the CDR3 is TGTGCCAGCAGCCCACAGGGTGGTAATTCACCCCTCCACTTT.

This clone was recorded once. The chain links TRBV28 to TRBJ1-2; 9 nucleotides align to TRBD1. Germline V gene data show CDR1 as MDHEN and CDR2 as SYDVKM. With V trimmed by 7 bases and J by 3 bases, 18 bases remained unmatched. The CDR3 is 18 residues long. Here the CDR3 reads CASTYGGTGSSGYYGYTF. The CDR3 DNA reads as TGTGCCAGCACCTACGGGGGGACAGGGAGTTCTGGGTACTATGGCTACACCTTC.

The DNA for the CDR3 is TGTGCCAGCAGCTGGCGGCTTGGGGGGAGCACCGGGGAGCTGTTTTTT. Protein product: CASSWRLGGSTGELFF. The chain employs TRBV5-5 and TRBJ2-2, with D maybe TRBD2 (6 bases). Trimming took 3 bases from V and 4 from J, leaving 16 bases between them. This CDR3 region has 16 residues. CDR1 and CDR2 from the germline V gene are SGHKS and YYEKEE (reference sequence).

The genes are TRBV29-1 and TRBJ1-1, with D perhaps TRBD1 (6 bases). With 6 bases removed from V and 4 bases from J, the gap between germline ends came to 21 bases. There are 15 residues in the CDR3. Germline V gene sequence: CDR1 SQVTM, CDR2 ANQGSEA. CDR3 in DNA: TGCAGCGTGAGGACAGCTGGGAATTTGGGCACTGAAGCTTTCTTT. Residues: CSVRTAGNLGTEAFF.

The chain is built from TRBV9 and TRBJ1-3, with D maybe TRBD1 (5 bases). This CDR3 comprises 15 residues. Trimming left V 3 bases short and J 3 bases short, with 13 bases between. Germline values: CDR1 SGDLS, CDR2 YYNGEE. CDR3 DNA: TGTGCCAGCAGCGGACCTCAGGGTGGTGGAAACACCATATATTTT. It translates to CASSGPQGGGNTIYF.

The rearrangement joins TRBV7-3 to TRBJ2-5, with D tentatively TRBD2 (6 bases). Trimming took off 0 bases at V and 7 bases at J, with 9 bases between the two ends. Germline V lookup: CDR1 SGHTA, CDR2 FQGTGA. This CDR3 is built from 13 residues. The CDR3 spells CASSLTGGVTQYF. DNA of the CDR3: TGTGCCAGCAGCTTAACGGGGGGAGTGACCCAGTACTTC.

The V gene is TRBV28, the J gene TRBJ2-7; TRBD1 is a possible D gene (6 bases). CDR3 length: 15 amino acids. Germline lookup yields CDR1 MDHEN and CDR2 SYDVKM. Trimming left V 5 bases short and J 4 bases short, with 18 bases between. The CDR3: CASSPTQITGYEQYF. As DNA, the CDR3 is TGTGCCAGCAGTCCCACCCAGATAACAGGGTACGAGCAGTACTTC.

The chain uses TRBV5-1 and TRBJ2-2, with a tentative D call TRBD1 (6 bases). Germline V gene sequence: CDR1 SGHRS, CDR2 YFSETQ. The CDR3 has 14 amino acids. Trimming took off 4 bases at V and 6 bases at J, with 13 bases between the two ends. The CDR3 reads CASSLARGSGELFF. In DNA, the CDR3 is TGCGCCAGCAGCCTCGCAAGGGGGTCCGGGGAGCTGTTTTTT.

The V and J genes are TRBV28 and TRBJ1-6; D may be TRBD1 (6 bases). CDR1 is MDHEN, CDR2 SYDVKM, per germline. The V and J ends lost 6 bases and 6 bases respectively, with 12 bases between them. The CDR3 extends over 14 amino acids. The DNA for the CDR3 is TGTGCCAGCAGCACAAACAGGGTTAATTCACCCCTCCACTTT. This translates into CASSTNRVNSPLHF.

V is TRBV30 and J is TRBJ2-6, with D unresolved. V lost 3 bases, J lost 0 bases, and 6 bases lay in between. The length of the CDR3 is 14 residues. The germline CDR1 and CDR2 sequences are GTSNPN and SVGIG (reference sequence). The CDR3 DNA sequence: TGTGCCTGGAGCCACATCTCTGGGGCCAACGTCCTGACTTTC. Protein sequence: CAWSHISGANVLTF.

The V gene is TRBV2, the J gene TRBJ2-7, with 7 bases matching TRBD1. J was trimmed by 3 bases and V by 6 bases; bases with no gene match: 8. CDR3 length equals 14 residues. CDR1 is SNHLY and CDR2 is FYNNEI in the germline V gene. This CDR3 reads CASRTQGTIYEQYF. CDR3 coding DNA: TGTGCCAGCAGGACACAGGGGACGATCTACGAGCAGTACTTC.